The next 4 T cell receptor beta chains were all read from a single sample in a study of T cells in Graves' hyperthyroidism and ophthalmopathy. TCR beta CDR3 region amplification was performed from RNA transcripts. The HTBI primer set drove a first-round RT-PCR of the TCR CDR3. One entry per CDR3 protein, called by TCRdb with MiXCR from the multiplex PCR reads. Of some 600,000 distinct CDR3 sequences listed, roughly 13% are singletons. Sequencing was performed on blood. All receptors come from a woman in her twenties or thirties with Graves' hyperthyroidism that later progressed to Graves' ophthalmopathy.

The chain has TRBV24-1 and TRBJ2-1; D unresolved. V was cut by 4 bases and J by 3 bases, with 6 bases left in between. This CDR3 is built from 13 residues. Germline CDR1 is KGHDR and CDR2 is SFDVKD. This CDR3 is CATSDLYYNEQFF. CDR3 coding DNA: TGTGCCACCAGTGACCTTTACTACAATGAGCAGTTCTTC.

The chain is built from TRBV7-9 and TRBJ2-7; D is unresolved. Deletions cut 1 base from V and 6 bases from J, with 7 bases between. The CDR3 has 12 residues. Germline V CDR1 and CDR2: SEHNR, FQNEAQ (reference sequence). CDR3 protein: CASSLVQTEQYF. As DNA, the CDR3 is TGTGCCAGCAGCTTAGTACAGACCGAGCAGTACTTC.

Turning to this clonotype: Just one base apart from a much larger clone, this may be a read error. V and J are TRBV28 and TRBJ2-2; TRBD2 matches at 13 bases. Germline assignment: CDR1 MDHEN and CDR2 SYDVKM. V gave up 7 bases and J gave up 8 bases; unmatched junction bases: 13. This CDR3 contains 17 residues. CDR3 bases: TGTGCCAGCATGGGGGGGGGACTAGCGGGAAAATCGGGGGAGCTGTTTTTT. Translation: CASMGGGLAGKSGELFF.

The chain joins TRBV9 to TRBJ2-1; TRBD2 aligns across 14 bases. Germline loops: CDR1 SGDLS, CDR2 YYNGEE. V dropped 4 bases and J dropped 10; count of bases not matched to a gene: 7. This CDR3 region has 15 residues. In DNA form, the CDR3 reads TGTGCCAGCAGCTCCCGACTAGCGGGAGGGCCCGAGCAGTTCTTC. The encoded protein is CASSSRLAGGPEQFF.